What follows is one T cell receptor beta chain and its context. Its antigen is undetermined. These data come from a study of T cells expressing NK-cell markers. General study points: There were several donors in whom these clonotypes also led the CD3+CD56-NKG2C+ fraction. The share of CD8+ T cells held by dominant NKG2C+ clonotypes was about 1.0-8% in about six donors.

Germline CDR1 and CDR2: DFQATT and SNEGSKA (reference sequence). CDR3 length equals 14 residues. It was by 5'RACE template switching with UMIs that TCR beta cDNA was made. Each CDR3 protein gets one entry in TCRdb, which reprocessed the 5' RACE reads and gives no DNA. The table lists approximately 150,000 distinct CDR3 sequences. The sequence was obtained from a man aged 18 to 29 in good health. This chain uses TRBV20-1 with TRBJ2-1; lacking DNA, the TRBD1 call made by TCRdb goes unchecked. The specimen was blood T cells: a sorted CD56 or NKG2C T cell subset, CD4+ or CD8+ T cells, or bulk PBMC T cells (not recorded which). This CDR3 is CSAGRGRGYNEQFF.